The 19 T cell receptor beta chains reported below all come from one sample, sequenced in a study of radiation and T cells in renal cell carcinoma. Treatment noted: treatment-naive control, cytoreductive nephrectomy. Assay used: immunoSEQ multiplex PCR; TCRdb lists only in-frame clones, some missing. In the table there are roughly 14,000 clones, approximately 65% of which are singletons. This material consisted of tumor tissue, taken from a patient whose treatment was nephrectomy without radiotherapy. Receptor source: a man aged 55 to 70 with renal cell carcinoma.

This sequence joins TRBV30 and TRBJ2-7; D perhaps matches TRBD2 (6 bases). The CDR3 loop spans 14 amino acids. Trimming took 4 bases from V and 3 from J, leaving 16 bases between them. CDR1 is GTSNPN, CDR2 SVGIG, per germline (reference sequence). DNA of the CDR3: TGTGCCTGGAACGTGGGGGGAGGACTCTACGAGCAGTACTTC. It is translated as CAWNVGGGLYEQYF.

The chain uses TRBV5-8 and TRBJ2-3, with D maybe TRBD2 (5 bases). The CDR3 is 14 amino acids. Germline values: CDR1 SGHTS, CDR2 YDEGEE. The V end was cut by 6 bases, the J end by 1 base, with 12 bases between. CDR3 in amino acids: CASKSEAGTDTQYF. The CDR3 DNA is TGTGCCAGCAAATCGGAGGCGGGCACAGATACGCAGTATTTT.

V usage is TRBV7-9 and J usage is TRBJ2-7; TRBD2 matches 16 bases. Germline CDR1 SEHNR, CDR2 FQNEAQ (reference sequence). With 5 bases clipped from V and 3 bases from J, the junction kept 4 bases outside the gene matches. This CDR3 has 16 residues. The CDR3 sequence: CASSGGLAGGFYEQYF. DNA of the CDR3: TGTGCCAGCAGCGGGGGACTAGCGGGAGGGTTCTACGAGCAGTACTTC. Based on the CDR3 plus reference TRBV7-9 and TRBJ2-7, the full variable domain is DTGVSQNPRHKITKRGQNVTFRCDPISEHNRLYWYRQTLGQGPEFLTYFQNEAQLEKSRLLSDRFSAERPKGSFSTLEIQRTEQGDSAMYLCASSGGLAGGFYEQYFGPGTRLTVT.

V gene TRBV10-3 combines with J gene TRBJ2-5; the D call may be TRBD1 or TRBD2 (5 bases each). V was trimmed by 0 bases and J by 1 base, leaving 12 bases between them. Germline-derived CDR1 and CDR2 are ENHRY and SYGVKD. The CDR3 length is 16 residues. The chain's CDR3 is CAISESTLRGQETQYF. DNA of the CDR3: TGTGCCATCAGTGAGTCGACACTGAGGGGCCAAGAGACCCAGTACTTC.

The V gene is TRBV19, the J gene TRBJ1-2; 10 bases fit TRBD1. V lost 7 bases, J lost 6 bases, and 5 bases stayed unmatched. The CDR3 runs 13 residues. CDR1 and CDR2 (germline): LNHDA, SQIVND (reference sequence). The CDR3 region is CASTFDRGHGYTF. The CDR3 DNA is TGTGCCAGTACATTCGACAGGGGGCATGGCTACACCTTC. Drawing the rest from reference TRBV19 and TRBJ1-2, the complete variable domain is DGGITQSPKYLFRKEGQNVTLSCEQNLNHDAMYWYRQDPGQGLRLIYYSQIVNDFQKGDIAEGYSVSREKKESFPLTVTSAQKNPTAFYLCASTFDRGHGYTFGSGTRLTVV.

In this sample, this clone turned up a few times. V is TRBV18 and J is TRBJ1-4; D is uncertain. Germline CDR1 reads KGHSH; CDR2 reads LQKENI. Trimming stripped 2 bases from V and 2 bases from J, with 6 bases between. This CDR3 region has 14 residues. The DNA of the CDR3 is TGTGCCAGCTCACCAGTAAACACTAATGAAAAACTGTTTTTT. This gives the protein CASSPVNTNEKLFF.

This clone appeared a few times. The V call is TRBV2, the J call TRBJ2-7; 8 nucleotides match TRBD1. V dropped 6 bases and J dropped 0; count of bases not matched to a gene: 7. This CDR3 comprises 15 residues. Germline values: CDR1 SNHLY, CDR2 FYNNEI. In DNA, the CDR3 is TGTGCCAGCAGCAGGGGACAGGTCAGCTCCTACGAGCAGTACTTC. Encoded protein: CASSRGQVSSYEQYF. Drawing the rest from reference TRBV2 and TRBJ2-7, the complete variable domain is EPEVTQTPSHQVTQMGQEVILRCVPISNHLYFYWYRQILGQKVEFLVSFYNNEISEKSEIFDDQFSVERPDGSNFTLKIRSTKLEDSAMYFCASSRGQVSSYEQYFGPGTRLTVT.

The chain has TRBV11-1 and TRBJ2-1; D gene unclear. Germline CDR1 and CDR2: SGHAT and FQDESV (reference sequence). This CDR3 has 14 amino acids. Between the trimmed V and J ends, which lost 2 bases and 6 bases, there was a span of 11 bases. Here the CDR3 DNA reads TGTGCCAGCAGCTTAAGTTCTACCGCCAATGAGCAGTTCTTC. Translated: CASSLSSTANEQFF.

This clone has a single count. The chain uses TRBV27 and TRBJ2-2; 10 bases align to TRBD1. Trimming at V came to 4 bases and at J to 4 bases, leaving 6 bases not matched to a gene. The CDR3 totals 16 residues. Germline CDR1 reads MNHEY; CDR2 reads SMNVEV (reference sequence). This CDR3 is CASSSQDRGRTGELFF. The CDR3 DNA reads as TGTGCCAGCAGTTCCCAAGACAGGGGGCGCACCGGGGAGCTGTTTTTT.

The table lists this clone with a few counts. The gene calls are TRBV10-3 and TRBJ2-7; D uncertain. CDR1 is ENHRY and CDR2 is SYGVKD in the germline V gene. This CDR3 region has 13 residues. V lost 2 bases and J 1 base, leaving 6 bases between the germline ends. CDR3 sequence reads: CAISEGLSYEQYF. In DNA form, the CDR3 reads TGTGCCATCAGTGAGGGCCTTTCCTACGAGCAGTACTTC.

This clone was counted a few times. The chain employs TRBV6-4 and TRBJ2-3; possibly TRBD1 for D (6 bases). Between the trimmed V and J ends, which lost 2 bases and 2 bases, there was a span of 8 bases. Looked up from germline, CDR1 is MRHNA and CDR2 is SNTAGT. This CDR3 has 14 amino acids. This CDR3 reads CASSDGGHTDTQYF. For the CDR3, the DNA is TGTGCCAGCAGTGACGGGGGACACACAGATACGCAGTATTTT.

The chain couples TRBV30 to TRBJ1-6, with a possible D match to TRBD1 (5 bases). Germline V gene sequence: CDR1 GTSNPN, CDR2 SVGIG (reference sequence). With 2 bases removed from V and 3 bases from J, the gap between germline ends came to 17 bases. CDR3 length: 17 amino acids. The CDR3 loop is CAWSLGGTRIYNSPLHF. CDR3 coding DNA: TGTGCCTGGAGTCTCGGGGGTACACGGATCTATAATTCACCCCTCCACTTT.

The chain carries TRBV30 and TRBJ2-3; D is ambiguous. The germline CDR1 and CDR2 sequences are GTSNPN and SVGIG (reference sequence). The CDR3 is made up of 13 amino acids. The ends were cut back, 1 base at V and 9 bases at J, with 14 bases in the middle. The CDR3 DNA reads as TGTGCCTGGAGTGCCGATCCCATAGGGACGCAGTATTTT. Translation gives CAWSADPIGTQYF.

The gene calls are TRBV4-1 and TRBJ2-1; D perhaps matches TRBD1 (5 bases). CDR1 and CDR2 (germline): MGHRA, YSYEKL. Trimming removed 4 bases from V and 1 base from J, with 14 bases in between. This CDR3 has 16 residues. The chain's CDR3 is CASSRLDMISYNEQFF. The CDR3 nucleotides read TGCGCCAGCAGCCGATTGGACATGATTTCCTACAATGAGCAGTTCTTC.

J is TRBJ1-5 and V is TRBV5-6; no firm D call. V lost 2 bases and J 3 bases, leaving 9 bases between the germline ends. Germline V gene sequence: CDR1 SGHDT, CDR2 YYEEEE. The CDR3 has 14 amino acids. DNA for the CDR3: TGTGCCAGCAGCTTCCACGGGTTCAATCAGCCCCAGCATTTT. Its translation: CASSFHGFNQPQHF.

The chain joins TRBV2 to TRBJ1-1; 9 bases map to TRBD1. This CDR3 region has 14 residues. Germline CDR1 SNHLY, CDR2 FYNNEI. V gave up 5 bases and J gave up 11 bases; unmatched junction bases: 12. The CDR3 nucleotides read TGTGCCAGCAGTAAGCCGGACAGGGGAGCGGGCGCTTTCTTT. It encodes CASSKPDRGAGAFF.

The rearrangement links TRBV7-8 to TRBJ2-5, with 11 positions matching TRBD2. J gave up 5 bases and V 1 base, and 9 bases lay outside the gene matches. Per the germline V gene, CDR1 is SGHVS and CDR2 is FQNEAQ. This CDR3 has 17 residues. CDR3 protein: CASSLDSGLAGGETQYF. CDR3 nucleotide sequence: TGTGCCAGCAGCTTAGATTCCGGTCTAGCGGGAGGTGAGACCCAGTACTTC.

This rearrangement joins TRBV6-4 to TRBJ1-2, with 7 nucleotides matching TRBD1. V shed 4 bases and J 4 bases; nucleotides not matched to a gene: 9. CDR3 size: 15 residues. Germline V CDR1 and CDR2: MRHNA, SNTAGT. Here the CDR3 reads CASSAYIPGGYGYTF. CDR3 sequence (DNA): TGTGCCAGCAGTGCCTATATCCCAGGGGGCTATGGCTACACCTTC.

V usage is TRBV19 and J usage is TRBJ1-2; possibly TRBD1 for D (5 bases). V dropped 9 bases and J dropped 3 bases, with 20 bases sitting between them. Germline assignment: CDR1 LNHDA and CDR2 SQIVND (reference sequence). The CDR3 covers 15 residues. DNA of the CDR3: TGTGCCAGCCAAGGGGTTGGCACCCGTGACTATGGCTACACCTTC. Translating it yields CASQGVGTRDYGYTF.